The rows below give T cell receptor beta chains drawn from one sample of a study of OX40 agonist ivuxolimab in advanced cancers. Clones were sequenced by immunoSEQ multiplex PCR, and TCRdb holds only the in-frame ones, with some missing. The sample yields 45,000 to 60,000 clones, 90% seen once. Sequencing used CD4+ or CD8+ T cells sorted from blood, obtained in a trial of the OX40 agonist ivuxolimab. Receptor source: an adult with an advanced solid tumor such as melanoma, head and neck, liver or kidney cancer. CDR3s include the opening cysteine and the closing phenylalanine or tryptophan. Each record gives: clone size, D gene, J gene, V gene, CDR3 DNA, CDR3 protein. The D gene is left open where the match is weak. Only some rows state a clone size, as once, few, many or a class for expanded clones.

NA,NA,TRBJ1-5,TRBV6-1,TGTGCCAGCGACCGGAGGGGGGAGCCCCAGCATTTT,CASDRRGEPQHF
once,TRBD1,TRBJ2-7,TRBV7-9,TGTGCCAGCAGCTCCCGGGGGACAGGGGGTACCTACGAGCAGTACTTC,CASSSRGTGGTYEQYF
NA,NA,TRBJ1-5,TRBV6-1,TGTGCCAGCAATCCGACCCGGGGCAATCAGCCCCAGCATTTT,CASNPTRGNQPQHF
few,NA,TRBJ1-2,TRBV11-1,TGTGCCAGCAGCCCGAGGACAGCTTCTAACTATGGCTACACCTTC,CASSPRTASNYGYTF
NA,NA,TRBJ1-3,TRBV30,TGTGCCTGGAGTGTAGGGCCAGGAAAAAACACCATATATTTT,CAWSVGPGKNTIYF
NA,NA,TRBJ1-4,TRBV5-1,TGCGCCAGCAGCTTTACAACAAGGCGGGAAAAACTGTTTTTT,CASSFTTRREKLFF
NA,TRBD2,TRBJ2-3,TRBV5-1,TGCGCCAGCAGTGCCAGCGGGGGGGCCGGCACAGATACGCAGTATTTT,CASSASGGAGTDTQYF
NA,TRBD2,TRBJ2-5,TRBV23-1,TGCGCCAGCAGTCAATCGGGGGGGAGGCAAGAGACCCAGTACTTC,CASSQSGGRQETQYF
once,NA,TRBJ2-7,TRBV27,TGTGCCAGCAGTCCGGTGTTGGGCGGCGAGCAGTACTTC,CASSPVLGGEQYF
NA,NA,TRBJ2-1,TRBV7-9,TGTGCCAGCAGCTTAGAACTCATAGGGGGTGAGCAGTTCTTC,CASSLELIGGEQFF
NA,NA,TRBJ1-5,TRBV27,TGTGCCAGCAGTCTCCACTCCCTCAATCAGCCCCAGCATTTT,CASSLHSLNQPQHF
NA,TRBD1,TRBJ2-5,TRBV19,TGTGCCAGTAGTGGGACAGGGGGCAGGGAGACCCAGTACTTC,CASSGTGGRETQYF
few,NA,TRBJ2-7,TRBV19,TGTGCCAGTAGTATAGCCTCCTATTACGAGCAGTACTTC,CASSIASYYEQYF
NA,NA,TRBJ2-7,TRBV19,TGTGCCAGTAGTACCCGGGACTTCAGATCCGAGCAGTACTTC,CASSTRDFRSEQYF
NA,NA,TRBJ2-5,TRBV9,TGTGCCAGCAGCGCGGGGAGACACCCGGAGACCCAGTACTTC,CASSAGRHPETQYF
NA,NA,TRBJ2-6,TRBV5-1,TGCGCCAGCAGCGGGGGCATTGCTGGCCCGGGGGCCAACGTCCTGACTTTC,CASSGGIAGPGANVLTF
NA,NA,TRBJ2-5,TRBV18,TGTGCCAGCTCACACCAAGAGACCCAGTACTTC,CASSHQETQYF
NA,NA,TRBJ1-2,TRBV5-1,TGCGCCAGCAGTTCAGGGGTCGCAAAAACCCTCTGGGGCTACACCTTC,CASSSGVAKTLWGYTF
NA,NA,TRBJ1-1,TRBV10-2,TGCGCCAGCAGGGAGACGGGACGGCTCACTGAAGCTTTCTTT,CASRETGRLTEAFF
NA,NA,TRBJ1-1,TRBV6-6,TGTGCCAGCAGTTCCGGGGTCAACACTGAAGCTTTCTTT,CASSSGVNTEAFF
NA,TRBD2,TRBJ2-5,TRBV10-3,TGTGCCAGCTCTCAAGGACTAGCGGGCAGCCAAGAGACCCAGTACTTC,CASSQGLAGSQETQYF
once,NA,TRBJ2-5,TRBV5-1,TGCGCCAGCAGCTTCGGGGGGCGGCAAGAGACCCAGTACTTC,CASSFGGRQETQYF
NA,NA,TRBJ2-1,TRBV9,TGTGCCAGCAGCGTAGCCTCTTACAATGAGCAGTTCTTC,CASSVASYNEQFF
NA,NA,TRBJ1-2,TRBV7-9,TGTGCCAGCAGCTTAGAATATGGCTACACCTTC,CASSLEYGYTF
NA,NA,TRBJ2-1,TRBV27,TGTGCCAGCAGTCCTCCGGGGAGGAGTTCCTACAATGAGCAGTTCTTC,CASSPPGRSSYNEQFF
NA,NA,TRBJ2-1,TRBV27,TGTGCCAGCAGGGAAGGAAACGGACCTTACAATGAGCAGTTCTTC,CASREGNGPYNEQFF
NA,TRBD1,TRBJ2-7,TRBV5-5,TGTGCCAGCAGCCGGACAGGGTCCGAGCAGTACTTC,CASSRTGSEQYF
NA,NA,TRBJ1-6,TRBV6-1,TGTGCCAGCAGTATCCCGGGAGGTCAGGATTCACCCCTCCACTTT,CASSIPGGQDSPLHF
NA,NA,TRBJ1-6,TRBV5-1,TGCGCCAGCAGCTTGGCGGGCGAGGGGAGTAATTCACCCCTCCACTTT,CASSLAGEGSNSPLHF
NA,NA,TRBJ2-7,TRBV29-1,TGCAGCGTCCAGGACAGTTCCTACGAGCAGTACTTC,CSVQDSSYEQYF
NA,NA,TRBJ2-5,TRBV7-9,TGTGCCGGAACAAAACAGACCCGACAAGAGACCCAGTACTTC,CAGTKQTRQETQYF
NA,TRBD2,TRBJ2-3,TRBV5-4,TGTGCCAGCAGCTTGGCACTAGCGGGAGTTTCAGATACGCAGTATTTT,CASSLALAGVSDTQYF
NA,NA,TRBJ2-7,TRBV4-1,TGCGCCAGCAGCCGCGCCACGGTTGCGTCCTACGAGCAGTACTTC,CASSRATVASYEQYF
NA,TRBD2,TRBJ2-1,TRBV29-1,TGCAGCGCGGCCGGACTAGCGGGGAAAAATGAGCAGTTCTTC,CSAAGLAGKNEQFF
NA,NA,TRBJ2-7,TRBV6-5,TGTGCCTGCGCCACCCGGTGGGACGAGCAGTACTTC,CACATRWDEQYF
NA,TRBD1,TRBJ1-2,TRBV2,TGTGCCAGCAGAGGTCGGGACAGGGAATATGGCTACACCTTC,CASRGRDREYGYTF
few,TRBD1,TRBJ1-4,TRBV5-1,TGCGCCAGCAGCCCCCAGGGGGGCAATAGTGAAAAACTGTTTTTT,CASSPQGGNSEKLFF
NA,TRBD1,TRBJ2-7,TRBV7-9,TGTGCCAGCAGCTACGCAGGGGGCGGGTACGAGCAGTACTTC,CASSYAGGGYEQYF
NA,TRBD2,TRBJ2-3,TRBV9,TGTGCCAGCAGCGTAGTATCCGGGGGGGCAGGTACGCAGTATTTT,CASSVVSGGAGTQYF